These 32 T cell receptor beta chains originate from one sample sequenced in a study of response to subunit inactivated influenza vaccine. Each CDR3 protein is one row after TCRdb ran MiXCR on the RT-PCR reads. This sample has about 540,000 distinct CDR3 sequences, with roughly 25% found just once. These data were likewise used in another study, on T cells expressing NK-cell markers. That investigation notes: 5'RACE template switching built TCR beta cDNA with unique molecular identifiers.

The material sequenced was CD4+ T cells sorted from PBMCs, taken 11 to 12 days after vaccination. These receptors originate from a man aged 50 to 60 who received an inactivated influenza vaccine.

Here the CDR3 reads CASSRGDLNEQFF. The CDR3 region has the DNA TGTGCCAGCAGCAGGGGTGATTTGAATGAGCAGTTCTTC. The chain has TRBV7-3 and TRBJ2-1, with D tentatively TRBD1 (5 bases). The V gene lost 5 bases and the J gene lost 7 bases, with 12 bases spanning the gap. The CDR3 consists of 13 residues. Looked up from germline, CDR1 is SGHTA and CDR2 is FQGTGA. The complete variable domain, with remaining parts taken from reference TRBV7-3 and TRBJ2-1, reads GAGVSQTPSNKVTEKGKYVELRCDPISGHTALYWYRQSLGQGPEFLIYFQGTGAADDSGLPNDRFFAVRPEGSVSTLKIQRTERGDSAVYLCASSRGDLNEQFFGPGTRLTVL.

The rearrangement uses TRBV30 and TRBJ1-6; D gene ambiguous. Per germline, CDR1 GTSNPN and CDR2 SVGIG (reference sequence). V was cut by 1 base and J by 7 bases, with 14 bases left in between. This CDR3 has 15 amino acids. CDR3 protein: CAWSGHGPVNSPLHF. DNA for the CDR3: TGTGCCTGGAGTGGCCACGGGCCAGTCAATTCACCCCTCCACTTT.

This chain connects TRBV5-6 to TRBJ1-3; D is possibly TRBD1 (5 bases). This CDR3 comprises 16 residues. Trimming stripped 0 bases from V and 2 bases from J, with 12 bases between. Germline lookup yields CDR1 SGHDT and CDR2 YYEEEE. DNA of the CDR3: TGTGCCAGCAGCTTGGACCCGGGGGGAACTGGAAACACCATATATTTT. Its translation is CASSLDPGGTGNTIYF.

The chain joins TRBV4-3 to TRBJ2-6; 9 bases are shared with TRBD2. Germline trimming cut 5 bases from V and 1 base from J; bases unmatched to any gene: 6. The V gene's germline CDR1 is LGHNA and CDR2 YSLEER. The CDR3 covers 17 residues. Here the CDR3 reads CASSTGLAVSGANVLTF. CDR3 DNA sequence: TGCGCCAGCAGCACGGGACTAGCAGTATCTGGGGCCAACGTCCTGACTTTC.

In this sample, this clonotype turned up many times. The CDR3, as DNA: TGTGCCAGCAGTTTAGGGACCTCTGAGCAGTTCTTC. Its translation is CASSLGTSEQFF. V usage is TRBV12-3 or TRBV12-4 and J usage is TRBJ2-1; the D is unclear. The CDR3 covers 12 residues. The V end lost 1 base, the J end lost 9 bases, and 7 bases lay between the germline ends.

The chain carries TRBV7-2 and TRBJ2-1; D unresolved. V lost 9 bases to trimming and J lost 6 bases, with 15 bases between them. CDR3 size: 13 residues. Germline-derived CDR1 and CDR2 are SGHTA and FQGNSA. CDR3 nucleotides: TGTGCCAGTGGAACGGTACCGAGCAATGAGCAGTTCTTC. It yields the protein CASGTVPSNEQFF.

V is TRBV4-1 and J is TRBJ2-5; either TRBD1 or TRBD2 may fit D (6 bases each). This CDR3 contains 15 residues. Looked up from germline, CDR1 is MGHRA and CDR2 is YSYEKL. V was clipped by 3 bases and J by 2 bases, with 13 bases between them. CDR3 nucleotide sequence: TGCGCCAGCAGCCAGACCCGGGGGCGACAAGAGACCCAGTACTTC. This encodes CASSQTRGRQETQYF.

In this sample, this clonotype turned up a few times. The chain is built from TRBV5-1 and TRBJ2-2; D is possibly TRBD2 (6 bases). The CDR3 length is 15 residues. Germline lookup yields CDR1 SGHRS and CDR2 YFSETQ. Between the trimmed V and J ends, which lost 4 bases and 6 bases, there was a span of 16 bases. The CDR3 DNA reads TGCGCCAGCAGCCCGGGGGTGGCTCAGGCCGGGGAGCTGTTTTTT. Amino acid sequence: CASSPGVAQAGELFF.

This CDR3 is CSVEGNWGETQYF. The CDR3 region has the DNA TGCAGCGTTGAAGGGAACTGGGGAGAGACCCAGTACTTC. The rearrangement joins TRBV29-1 to TRBJ2-5; D gene uncertain. V was trimmed by 1 base and J by 4 bases, leaving 10 bases between them. Germline assignment: CDR1 SQVTM and CDR2 ANQGSEA. The CDR3 contains 13 residues. Using reference TRBV29-1 and TRBJ2-5 for the parts outside the CDR3, the full variable domain is SAVISQKPSRDICQRGTSLTIQCQVDSQVTMMFWYRQQPGQSLTLIATANQGSEATYESGFVIDKFPISRPNLTFSTLTVSNMSPEDSSIYLCSVEGNWGETQYFGPGTRLLVL.

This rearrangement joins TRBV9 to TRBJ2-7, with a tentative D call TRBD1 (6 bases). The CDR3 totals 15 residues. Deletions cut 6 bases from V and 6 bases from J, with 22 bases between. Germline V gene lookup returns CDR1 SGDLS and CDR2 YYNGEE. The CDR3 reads CASTVGPGARGEQYF. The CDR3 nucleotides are TGTGCCAGCACAGTGGGCCCAGGGGCAAGGGGCGAGCAGTACTTC.

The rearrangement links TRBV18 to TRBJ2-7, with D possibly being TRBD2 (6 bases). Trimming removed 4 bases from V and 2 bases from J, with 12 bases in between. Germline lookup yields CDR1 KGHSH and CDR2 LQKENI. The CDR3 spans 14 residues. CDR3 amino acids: CASSRDLGTYEQYF. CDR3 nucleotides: TGTGCCAGCTCACGGGACTTAGGAACCTACGAGCAGTACTTC.

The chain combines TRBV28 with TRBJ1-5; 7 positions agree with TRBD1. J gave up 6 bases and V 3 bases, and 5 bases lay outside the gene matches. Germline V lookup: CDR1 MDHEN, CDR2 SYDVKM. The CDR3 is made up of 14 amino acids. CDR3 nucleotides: TGTGCCAGCAGTTTCGGGACAGCCCCTCAGCCCCAGCATTTT. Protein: CASSFGTAPQPQHF.

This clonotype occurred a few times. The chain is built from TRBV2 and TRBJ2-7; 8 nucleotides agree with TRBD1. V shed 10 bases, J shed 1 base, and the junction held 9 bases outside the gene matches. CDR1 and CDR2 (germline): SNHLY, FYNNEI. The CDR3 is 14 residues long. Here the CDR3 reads CATRYRGSSYEQYF. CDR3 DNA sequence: TGTGCCACCCGATACAGGGGGTCGTCCTACGAGCAGTACTTC.

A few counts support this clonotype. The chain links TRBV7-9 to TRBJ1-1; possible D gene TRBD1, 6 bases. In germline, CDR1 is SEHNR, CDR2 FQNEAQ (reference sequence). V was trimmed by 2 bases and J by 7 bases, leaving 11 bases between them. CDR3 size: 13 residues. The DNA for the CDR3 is TGTGCCAGCAGCTTACTAGGGGGGCATGAAGCTTTCTTT. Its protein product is CASSLLGGHEAFF.

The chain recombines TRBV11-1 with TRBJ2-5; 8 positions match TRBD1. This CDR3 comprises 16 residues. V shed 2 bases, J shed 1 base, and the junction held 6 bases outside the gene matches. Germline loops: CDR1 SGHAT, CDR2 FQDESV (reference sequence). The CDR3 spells CASSLRGTGGQETQYF. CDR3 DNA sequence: TGTGCCAGCAGCTTACGAGGGACAGGCGGCCAAGAGACCCAGTACTTC.

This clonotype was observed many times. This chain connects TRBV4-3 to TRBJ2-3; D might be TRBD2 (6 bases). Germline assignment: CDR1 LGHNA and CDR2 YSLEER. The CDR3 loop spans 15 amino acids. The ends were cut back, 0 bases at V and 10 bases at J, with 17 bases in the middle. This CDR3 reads CASSQEGVRPGAQYF. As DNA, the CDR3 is TGCGCCAGCAGCCAAGAAGGGGTCCGCCCGGGGGCGCAGTATTTT.

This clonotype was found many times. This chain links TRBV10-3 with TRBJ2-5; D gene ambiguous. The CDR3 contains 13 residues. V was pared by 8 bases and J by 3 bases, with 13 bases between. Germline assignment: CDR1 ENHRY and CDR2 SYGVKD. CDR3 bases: TGTGCCATCCCAAGTCAAGGGAAAGAGACCCAGTACTTC. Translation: CAIPSQGKETQYF.

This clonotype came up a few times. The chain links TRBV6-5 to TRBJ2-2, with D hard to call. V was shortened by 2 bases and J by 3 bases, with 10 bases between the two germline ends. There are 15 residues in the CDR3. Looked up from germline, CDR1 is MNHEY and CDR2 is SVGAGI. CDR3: CASSYMQLDTGELFF. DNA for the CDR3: TGTGCCAGCAGTTACATGCAGCTAGACACCGGGGAGCTGTTTTTT.

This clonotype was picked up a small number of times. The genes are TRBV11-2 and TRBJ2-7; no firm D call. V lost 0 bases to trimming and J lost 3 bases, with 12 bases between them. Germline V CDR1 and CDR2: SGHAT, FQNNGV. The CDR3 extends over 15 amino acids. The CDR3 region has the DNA TGTGCCAGCAGCTTAGATCCTACCTTCGGCTACGAGCAGTACTTC. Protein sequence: CASSLDPTFGYEQYF.

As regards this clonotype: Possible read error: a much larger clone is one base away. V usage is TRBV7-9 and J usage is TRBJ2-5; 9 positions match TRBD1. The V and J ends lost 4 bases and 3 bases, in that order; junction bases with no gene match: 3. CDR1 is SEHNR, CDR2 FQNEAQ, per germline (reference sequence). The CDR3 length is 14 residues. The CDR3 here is CASSSGTGKETQYF. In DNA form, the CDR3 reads TGTGCCAGCAGCTCCGGGACAGGGAAAGAGACCCAGTACTTC.

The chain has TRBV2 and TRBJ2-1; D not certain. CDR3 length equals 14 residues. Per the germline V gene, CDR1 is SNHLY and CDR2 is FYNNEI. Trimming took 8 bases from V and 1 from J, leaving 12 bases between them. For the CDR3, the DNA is TGTGCCAGCGGTGCGTCCCTTTCCTACAATGAGCAGTTCTTC. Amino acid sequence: CASGASLSYNEQFF. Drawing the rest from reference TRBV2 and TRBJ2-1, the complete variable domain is EPEVTQTPSHQVTQMGQEVILRCVPISNHLYFYWYRQILGQKVEFLVSFYNNEISEKSEIFDDQFSVERPDGSNFTLKIRSTKLEDSAMYFCASGASLSYNEQFFGPGTRLTVL.

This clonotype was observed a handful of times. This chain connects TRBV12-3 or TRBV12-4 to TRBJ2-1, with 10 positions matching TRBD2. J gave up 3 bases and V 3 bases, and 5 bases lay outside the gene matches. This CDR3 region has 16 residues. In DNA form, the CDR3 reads TGTGCCAGCAGTTTGAGCGGGAGGGCCCTCTACAATGAGCAGTTCTTC. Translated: CASSLSGRALYNEQFF.

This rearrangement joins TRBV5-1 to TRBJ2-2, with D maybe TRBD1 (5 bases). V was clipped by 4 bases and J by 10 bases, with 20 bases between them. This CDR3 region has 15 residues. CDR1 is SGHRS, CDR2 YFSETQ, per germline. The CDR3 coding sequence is TGCGCCAGCAGCCCCATGGCGACAGCCCGGACGGAGCTGTTTTTT. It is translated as CASSPMATARTELFF. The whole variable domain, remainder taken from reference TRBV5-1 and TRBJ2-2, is KAGVTQTPRYLIKTRGQQVTLSCSPISGHRSVSWYQQTPGQGLQFLFEYFSETQRNKGNFPGRFSGRQFSNSRSEMNVSTLELGDSALYLCASSPMATARTELFFGEGSRLTVL.

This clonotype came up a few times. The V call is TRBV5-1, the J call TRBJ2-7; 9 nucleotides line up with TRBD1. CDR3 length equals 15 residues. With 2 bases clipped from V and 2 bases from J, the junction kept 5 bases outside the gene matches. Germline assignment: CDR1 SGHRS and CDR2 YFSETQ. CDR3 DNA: TGCGCCAGCAGCTTTCTCCGGGACAGGGCCTACGAGCAGTACTTC. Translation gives CASSFLRDRAYEQYF.

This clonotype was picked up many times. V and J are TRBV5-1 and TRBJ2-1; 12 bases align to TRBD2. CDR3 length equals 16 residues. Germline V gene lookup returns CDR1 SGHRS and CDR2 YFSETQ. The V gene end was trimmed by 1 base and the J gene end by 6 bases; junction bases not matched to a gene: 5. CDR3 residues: CASSLSVTSGSNEQFF. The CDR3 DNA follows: TGCGCCAGCAGCTTGAGTGTGACTAGCGGGAGCAATGAGCAGTTCTTC. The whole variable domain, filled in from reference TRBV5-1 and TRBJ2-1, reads KAGVTQTPRYLIKTRGQQVTLSCSPISGHRSVSWYQQTPGQGLQFLFEYFSETQRNKGNFPGRFSGRQFSNSRSEMNVSTLELGDSALYLCASSLSVTSGSNEQFFGPGTRLTVL.

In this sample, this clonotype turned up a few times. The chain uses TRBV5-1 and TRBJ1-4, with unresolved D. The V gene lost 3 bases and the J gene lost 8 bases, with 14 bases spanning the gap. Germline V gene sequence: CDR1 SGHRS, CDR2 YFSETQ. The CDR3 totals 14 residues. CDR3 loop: CASSWIGPEEKLFF. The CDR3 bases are TGCGCCAGCAGCTGGATCGGACCCGAAGAAAAACTGTTTTTT. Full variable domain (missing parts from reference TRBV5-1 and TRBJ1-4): KAGVTQTPRYLIKTRGQQVTLSCSPISGHRSVSWYQQTPGQGLQFLFEYFSETQRNKGNFPGRFSGRQFSNSRSEMNVSTLELGDSALYLCASSWIGPEEKLFFGSGTQLSVL.

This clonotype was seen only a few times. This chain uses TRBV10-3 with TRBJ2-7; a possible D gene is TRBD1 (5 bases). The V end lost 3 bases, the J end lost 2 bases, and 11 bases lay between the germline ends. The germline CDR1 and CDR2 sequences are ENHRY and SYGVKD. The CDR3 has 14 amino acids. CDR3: CAISDRVPAYEQYF. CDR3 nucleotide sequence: TGTGCCATCAGTGACAGGGTCCCTGCCTACGAGCAGTACTTC.

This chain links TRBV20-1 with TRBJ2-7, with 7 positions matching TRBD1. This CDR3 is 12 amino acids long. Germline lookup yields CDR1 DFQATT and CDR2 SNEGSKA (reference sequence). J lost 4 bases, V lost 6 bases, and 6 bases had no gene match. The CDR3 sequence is CSAPGTAYEQYF. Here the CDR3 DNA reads TGCAGTGCCCCGGGGACAGCATACGAGCAGTACTTC.

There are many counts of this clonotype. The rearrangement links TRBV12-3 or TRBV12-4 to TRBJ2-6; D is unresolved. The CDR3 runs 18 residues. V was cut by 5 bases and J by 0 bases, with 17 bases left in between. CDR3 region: CASSSLGVRYSGANVLTF. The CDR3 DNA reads TGTGCCAGCAGTAGCCTGGGCGTACGATACTCTGGGGCCAACGTCCTGACTTTC.

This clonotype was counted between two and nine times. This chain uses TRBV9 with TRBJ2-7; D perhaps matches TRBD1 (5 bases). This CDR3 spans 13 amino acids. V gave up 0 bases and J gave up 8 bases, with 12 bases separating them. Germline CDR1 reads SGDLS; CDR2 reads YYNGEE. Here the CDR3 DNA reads TGTGCCAGCAGCGTAGCATGGCAGGGCAAGCAGTACTTC. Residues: CASSVAWQGKQYF.

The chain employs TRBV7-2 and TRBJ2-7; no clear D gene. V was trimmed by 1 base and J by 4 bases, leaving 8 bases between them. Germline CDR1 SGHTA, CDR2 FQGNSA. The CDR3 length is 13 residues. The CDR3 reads CASSLGAEYEQYF. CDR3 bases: TGTGCCAGCAGCTTAGGTGCAGAGTACGAGCAGTACTTC.

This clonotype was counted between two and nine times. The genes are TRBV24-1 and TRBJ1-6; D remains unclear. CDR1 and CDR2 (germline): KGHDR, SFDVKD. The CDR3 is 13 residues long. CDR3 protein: CVFPGSYNSPLHF. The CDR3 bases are TGTGTTTTTCCCGGTTCTTATAATTCACCCCTCCACTTT.